Listed below are T cell receptor beta chains from one sample, sequenced in a study of CD4 T cells in relation to SARS-CoV-2 and coronaviruses. Method: immunoSEQ multiplex PCR; TCRdb's copy keeps in-frame clones and lacks some. The sample holds 20,000 to 25,000 clones, approximately 72% seen once. Their recognized antigens are unknown. The sequencing input was CD4+ T cells from PBMCs, cultured in vitro. The source is a human donor in good health. Each CDR3 is given with its conserved first and last residue. A D gene is named only where the DNA matches it firmly. The listing skips clone size in some rows; elsewhere it reads once, few, many or a size class.

V gene	J gene	CDR3 length	D gene	clone size	CDR3 DNA	CDR3 protein
TRBV18	TRBJ1-6	16	TRBD1	large	TGTGCCAGCTCACTTACAGGGTCCCAGGGGGATTCACCCCTCCACTTT	CASSLTGSQGDSPLHF
TRBV7-9	TRBJ2-7	18	TRBD1	NA	TGTGCCAGCAGCTTAGGAGGATTAGTAGGACAGGGTATTCACGAGCAGTACTTC	CASSLGGLVGQGIHEQYF
TRBV28	TRBJ2-5	16	TRBD2	once	TGTGCCAGCAGTTTTGGGGAGGGAGGGCCAAGGACGACCCAGTACTTC	CASSFGEGGPRTTQYF
TRBV4-1	TRBJ1-1	14	TRBD1	NA	TGCGCCAGCAGCCAAGAGCAGGGGGCCGACTTAGCTTTCTTT	CASSQEQGADLAFF
TRBV2	TRBJ2-2	14	TRBD2	few	TGTGCCAGCAAGAATAGCGGGAGATCCGGGGAGCTGTTTTTT	CASKNSGRSGELFF
TRBV10-3	TRBJ1-1	14	TRBD1	NA	TGTGCCATCAGTGTTGGGACAGGGAACACTGAAGCTTTCTTT	CAISVGTGNTEAFF
TRBV3-1/TRBV3-2	TRBJ1-2	15	TRBD1	once	TGTGCCAGCAGCAACACAGGGGGCGCTGGATATGGCTACACCTTC	CASSNTGGAGYGYTF
TRBV6-4	TRBJ1-2	15	TRBD1	NA	TGTGCCAGCAGTGCCCAACAGGGGGAGGAGGGGGGCTACACCTTC	CASSAQQGEEGGYTF
TRBV14	TRBJ2-1	18	NA	NA	TGTGCCAGCAGCCAAGAATCCTGGCGGGGAGGCTCCTACAATGAGCAGTTCTTC	CASSQESWRGGSYNEQFF
TRBV2	TRBJ1-3	15	NA	few	TGTGCCAGCAGTGGGACCGGGACAAGGGCTAGCACCATATATTTT	CASSGTGTRASTIYF
TRBV10-3	TRBJ1-1	13	TRBD1	NA	TGTGCCATCGTTGGACAGGAGAACACTGAAGCTTTCTTT	CAIVGQENTEAFF
TRBV2	TRBJ2-7	10	NA	NA	TGTGCCAGCAACACGGGGGCAATTGGCTTC	CASNTGAIGF
TRBV2	TRBJ2-5	13	NA	NA	TGTGCCAGCAGCCTGGAGGCAAAAGAGACCCAGTACTTC	CASSLEAKETQYF
TRBV2	TRBJ2-7	12	NA	NA	TGTGCCAGCAGTGAAGAAATCTACGAGCAGTACTTC	CASSEEIYEQYF
TRBV3-1/TRBV3-2	TRBJ2-1	17	NA	NA	TGTGCCAGCAGCCCGTCCGTAGCCCCGGAGGCCTACAATGAGCAGTTCTTC	CASSPSVAPEAYNEQFF
TRBV30	TRBJ1-6	12	NA	NA	TGTGCCTGGGGGGACGGGGGCTCACCCCTCCACTTT	CAWGDGGSPLHF
TRBV4-1	TRBJ2-1	15	TRBD1	NA	TGCGCCAGCAGCCAACCCGGGGCCGGACAGGGTCGATGGTTCTTC	CASSQPGAGQGRWFF
TRBV2	TRBJ1-2	16	TRBD1	NA	TGTGCCAGCAGTGACCCCGGGGATAACAGGGGCTATGGCTACACCTTC	CASSDPGDNRGYGYTF
TRBV4-1	TRBJ1-2	17	NA	NA	TGCGCCAGCAGCCAAGATCCCTCCGTCCAATTCAACTATGGCTACACCTTC	CASSQDPSVQFNYGYTF
TRBV19	TRBJ1-5	19	NA	NA	TGTGCCAGTAGTACCCCGAAAGAAGGGGGGGCGGCCATAAATCAGCCCCAGCATTTT	CASSTPKEGGAAINQPQHF
TRBV6-2/TRBV6-3	TRBJ1-5	15	TRBD1	NA	TGTGCCAGCAGTGCGGGACAGATTAGCAATCAGCCCCAGCATTTT	CASSAGQISNQPQHF
TRBV5-1	TRBJ2-7	21	TRBD1	NA	TGCGCCAGCAGCTTTGGGGACAGGGGGCTTGGGCTAGCGGGACCGCGGGACGAGCAGTACTTC	CASSFGDRGLGLAGPRDEQYF
TRBV28	TRBJ1-3	15	NA	NA	TGTGCCAGCAGTTTACCCCCAGGCTCTGGAAACACCATATATTTT	CASSLPPGSGNTIYF
TRBV10-3	TRBJ2-7	14	NA	few	TGTGCCATCAGTGGGGTGGGAGGGGGCTACGAGCAGTACTTC	CAISGVGGGYEQYF
TRBV6-5	TRBJ1-5	14	TRBD1	NA	TGTGCCAGCAGCTCCGACAGGGTAGGTCAGCCCCAGCATTTT	CASSSDRVGQPQHF
TRBV3-1/TRBV3-2	TRBJ2-7	14	TRBD1	NA	TGTGCCAGCAGCCAGGGACAGGGAGGATACGAGCAGTACTTC	CASSQGQGGYEQYF
TRBV2	TRBJ2-2	15	NA	NA	TGTGCCAGCAGCGCGGGACACTTCAAGACCGGGGAGCTGTTTTTT	CASSAGHFKTGELFF
TRBV2	TRBJ1-3	16	NA	NA	TGTGCCAGCAGTGAAGCGGCGGGACCCTCTGGAAACACCATATATTTT	CASSEAAGPSGNTIYF
TRBV6-5	TRBJ2-1	15	NA	NA	TGTGCCGCCACGCTAGGGGCTAGCCTGGGCAATGAGCAGTTCTTC	CAATLGASLGNEQFF
TRBV18	TRBJ2-1	15	NA	NA	TGTGCCAGCTCACCAACGGGGGAAGCCTACAATGAGCAGTTCTTC	CASSPTGEAYNEQFF
TRBV9	TRBJ2-1	14	NA	NA	TGTGCCAGCAGCCCCCGGGGCTCCTACAATGAGCAGTTCTTC	CASSPRGSYNEQFF
TRBV5-1	TRBJ2-7	16	NA	NA	TGCGCCAGCAGCTTAGGGGGGCGCGTTTCTGGGGGGGAGCAGTACTTC	CASSLGGRVSGGEQYF
TRBV13	TRBJ2-5	14	NA	NA	TGTGCCAGCAGCTTACAACGGGGTGGAGAGACCCAGTACTTC	CASSLQRGGETQYF
TRBV11-2	TRBJ2-3	14	NA	once	TGTGCCAGCAGCCCCTCGTCAAGCACAGATACGCAGTATTTT	CASSPSSSTDTQYF
TRBV24-1	TRBJ1-5	13	NA	NA	TGTGCCACCAGTTTTCGCAATGAGCAGCCCCAGCATTTT	CATSFRNEQPQHF
TRBV11-3	TRBJ2-2	15	TRBD2	NA	TGTGCCAGCAGCTCGTCTAGCGGGAGGGCCGGGGAGCTGTTTTTT	CASSSSSGRAGELFF
TRBV9	TRBJ1-6	13	NA	NA	TGTGCCAGCACCTTTTCGGGGAATTCACCCCTCCACTTT	CASTFSGNSPLHF
TRBV7-3	TRBJ2-1	16	TRBD2	NA	TGTGCCAGCAGCTTAATGGCTAGCGGGAGGAAACATGAGCAGTTCTTC	CASSLMASGRKHEQFF
TRBV29-1	TRBJ2-1	13	NA	NA	TGCAGCGTCCGGGGGCAGTACTACAATGAGCAGTTCTTC	CSVRGQYYNEQFF
TRBV21-1	TRBJ2-5	16	NA	NA	TGTGCCAGCAGCAAAGGATCCGGGGGCGGGATGGAGACCCAGTACTTC	CASSKGSGGGMETQYF
TRBV12-3/TRBV12-4	TRBJ2-3	13	NA	NA	TGTGCCAGCAGTTTTGGGCTCGCAGATACGCAGTATTTT	CASSFGLADTQYF
TRBV24-1	TRBJ2-5	15	TRBD1	NA	TGTGCCACCAGTGATCCCGGACAGGGGGAAGAGACCCAGTACTTC	CATSDPGQGEETQYF